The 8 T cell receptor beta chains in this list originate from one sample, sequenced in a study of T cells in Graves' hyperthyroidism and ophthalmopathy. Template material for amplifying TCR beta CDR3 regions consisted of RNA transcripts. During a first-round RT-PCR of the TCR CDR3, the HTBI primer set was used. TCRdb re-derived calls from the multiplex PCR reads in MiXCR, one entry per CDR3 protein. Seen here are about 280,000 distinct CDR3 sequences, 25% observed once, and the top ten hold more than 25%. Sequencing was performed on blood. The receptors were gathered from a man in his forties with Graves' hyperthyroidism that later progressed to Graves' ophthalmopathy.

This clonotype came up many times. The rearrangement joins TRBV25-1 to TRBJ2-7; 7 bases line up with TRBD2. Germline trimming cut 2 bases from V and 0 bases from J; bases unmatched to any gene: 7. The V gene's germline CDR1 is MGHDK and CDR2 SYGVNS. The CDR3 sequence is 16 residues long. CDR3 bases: TGTGCCAGCAGTGAAGAGCGGGATACCGACTCCTACGAGCAGTACTTC. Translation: CASSEERDTDSYEQYF.

In DNA form, the CDR3 reads TGCGCCAGCAGCCGGGGAGTAGGAAACACTGAAGCTTTCTTT. Residues: CASSRGVGNTEAFF. The chain employs TRBV5-1 and TRBJ1-1; no clear D gene. This CDR3 is 14 amino acids long. The V and J ends lost 4 bases and 2 bases respectively, with 12 bases between them. Germline CDR1 reads SGHRS; CDR2 reads YFSETQ.

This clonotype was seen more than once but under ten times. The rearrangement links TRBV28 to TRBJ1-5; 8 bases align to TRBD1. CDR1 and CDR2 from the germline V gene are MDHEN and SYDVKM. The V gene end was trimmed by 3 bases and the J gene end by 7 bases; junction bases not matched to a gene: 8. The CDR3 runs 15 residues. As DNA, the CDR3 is TGTGCCAGCAGTTTCGCTGACAGGGGCCACCAGCCCCAGCATTTT. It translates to CASSFADRGHQPQHF. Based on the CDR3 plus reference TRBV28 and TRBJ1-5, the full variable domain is DVKVTQSSRYLVKRTGEKVFLECVQDMDHENMFWYRQDPGLGLRLIYFSYDVKMKEKGDIPEGYSVSREKKERFSLILESASTNQTSMYLCASSFADRGHQPQHFGDGTRLSIL.

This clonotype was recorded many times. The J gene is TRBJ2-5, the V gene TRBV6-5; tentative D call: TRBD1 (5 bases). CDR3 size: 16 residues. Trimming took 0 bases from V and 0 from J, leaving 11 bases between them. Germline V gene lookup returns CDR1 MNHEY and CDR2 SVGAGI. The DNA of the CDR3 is TGTGCCAGCAGTTACTCGTACAGGCCGTACCAAGAGACCCAGTACTTC. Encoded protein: CASSYSYRPYQETQYF.

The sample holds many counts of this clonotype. The CDR3 region has the DNA TGTGCCTGGAGTGTCGGGGGGGGCGCCACCTACGAGCAGTACTTC. Translating gives CAWSVGGGATYEQYF. The V call is TRBV30, the J call TRBJ2-7; 8 bases map to TRBD2. Trimming removed 0 bases from V and 2 bases from J; junction bases left unmatched: 6. The CDR3 contains 15 residues. The germline V gene has CDR1 GTSNPN and CDR2 SVGIG (reference sequence).

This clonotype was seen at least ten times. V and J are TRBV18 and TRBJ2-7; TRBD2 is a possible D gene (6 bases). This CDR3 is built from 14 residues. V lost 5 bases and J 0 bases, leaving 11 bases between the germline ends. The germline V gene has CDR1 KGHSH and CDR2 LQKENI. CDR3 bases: TGTGCCAGCTCATGGCTAGCGTACTCCTACGAGCAGTACTTC. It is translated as CASSWLAYSYEQYF.

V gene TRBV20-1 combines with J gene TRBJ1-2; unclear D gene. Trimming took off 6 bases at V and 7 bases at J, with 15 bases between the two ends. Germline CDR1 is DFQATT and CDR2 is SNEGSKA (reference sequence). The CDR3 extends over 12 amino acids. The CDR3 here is CSADTRRGGYTF. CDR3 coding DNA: TGCAGTGCCGACACCCGCCGGGGTGGCTACACCTTC.

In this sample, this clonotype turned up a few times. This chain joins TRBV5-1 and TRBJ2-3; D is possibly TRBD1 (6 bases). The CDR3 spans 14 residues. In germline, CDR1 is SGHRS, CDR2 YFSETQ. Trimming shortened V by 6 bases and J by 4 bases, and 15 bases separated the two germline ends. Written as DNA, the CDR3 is TGCGCCAGCATGAGCCAGGGGATTTCAGATACGCAGTATTTT. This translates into CASMSQGISDTQYF. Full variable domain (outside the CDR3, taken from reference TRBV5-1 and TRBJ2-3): KAGVTQTPRYLIKTRGQQVTLSCSPISGHRSVSWYQQTPGQGLQFLFEYFSETQRNKGNFPGRFSGRQFSNSRSEMNVSTLELGDSALYLCASMSQGISDTQYFGPGTRLTVL.